This T cell receptor beta chain was recorded in a study of T-cell reconstitution after alpha-beta-depleted transplantation in children. TCRbeta library preparation incorporated unique molecular identifiers. TCRdb re-called the PCR reads through MiXCR, storing one row per CDR3 protein. The sample lists approximately 130,000 distinct CDR3 sequences; about 9.9% were seen once. This clonotype was found a few times. Its cognate antigen is unknown. Study-wide results and caveats: After transplant, at about two months, alpha-beta T cells were reportedly derived from several hundred expanded graft clones. Counts and diversity of T cells one year after transplant came mostly from newly produced T cells. The study traced high day-60 TCRbeta diversity in some patients to surviving recipient T cells and thymic progenitors.

Germline lookup yields CDR1 SGHTA and CDR2 FQGNSA. Between the trimmed V and J ends, which lost 4 bases and 3 bases, there was a span of 19 bases. This CDR3 region has 16 residues. This chain uses TRBV7-2 with TRBJ2-7, with D possibly being TRBD1 (6 bases). This clonotype was sampled from a girl under three years old who had a stem cell transplant for combined immunodeficiency, so the T cells may come from the graft donor. The specimen comprised PBMCs, mostly from graft donor cells, sampled 180 days after TCRalphabeta/CD19-depleted stem cell transplant. CDR3 nucleotide sequence: TGTGCCAGCAGCTCCTTTGACAGGAAGCTCCACTACGAGCAGTACTTC. Translating gives CASSSFDRKLHYEQYF.